The 16 T cell receptor beta chains below were found in one sample sequenced in a study of cytomegalovirus exposure and HLA in healthy donors. Primers for the PCR totalled 60 Vbeta and 13 Jbeta. Assay: immunoSEQ multiplex PCR; the TCRdb copy retains only in-frame clones and omits some. The data show approximately 140,000 clones, 73% seen once. Sequenced sample: PBMCs. The receptors here all came from a woman under 30 in good health and CMV-seronegative.

The chain couples TRBV5-4 to TRBJ2-7; TRBD1 agrees at 11 bases. CDR1 is SGHNT and CDR2 is YYREEE in the germline V gene (reference sequence). The CDR3 totals 13 residues. The V and J ends lost 5 bases and 7 bases, in that order; junction bases with no gene match: 5. The CDR3 region is CASRQDRGHEQYF. In nucleotides, the CDR3 is TGTGCCAGCAGACAGGACAGGGGGCATGAGCAGTACTTC. Variable domain in full (rest from reference TRBV5-4 and TRBJ2-7): ETGVTQSPTHLIKTRGQQVTLRCSSQSGHNTVSWYQQALGQGPQFIFQYYREEENGRGNFPPRFSGLQFPNYSSELNVNALELDDSALYLCASRQDRGHEQYFGPGTRLTVT.

In its sample, this clone was seen a few times. The chain is built from TRBV5-1 and TRBJ2-7, with 10 bases fitting TRBD1. Germline V CDR1 and CDR2: SGHRS, YFSETQ. V was clipped by 3 bases and J by 4 bases; unmatched bases: 4. The CDR3 runs 14 residues. The CDR3 protein is CASSSWDRGYEQYF. CDR3 bases: TGCGCCAGCAGCTCCTGGGACAGGGGTTACGAGCAGTACTTC. Full variable domain (remainder filled in from reference TRBV5-1 and TRBJ2-7): KAGVTQTPRYLIKTRGQQVTLSCSPISGHRSVSWYQQTPGQGLQFLFEYFSETQRNKGNFPGRFSGRQFSNSRSEMNVSTLELGDSALYLCASSSWDRGYEQYFGPGTRLTVT.

This chain connects TRBV27 to TRBJ1-2; the match to TRBD1 covers 8 bases. CDR1 is MNHEY, CDR2 SMNVEV, per germline (reference sequence). With V trimmed by 5 bases and J by 8 bases, 4 bases remained unmatched. This CDR3 has 12 amino acids. DNA for the CDR3: TGTGCCAGCAGTACACAGGGGGTCGGCTACACCTTC. It encodes CASSTQGVGYTF.

The chain has TRBV29-1 and TRBJ2-5, with a weak D call TRBD1 (5 bases). The CDR3 consists of 13 residues. CDR1 and CDR2 from the germline V gene are SQVTM and ANQGSEA. With 3 bases removed from V and 5 bases from J, the gap between germline ends came to 13 bases. The DNA of the CDR3 is TGCAGCGTTGAGGGCAGGGTGAGGGAGACCCAGTACTTC. Translation gives CSVEGRVRETQYF.

The chain has TRBV28 and TRBJ2-7; TRBD2 aligns across 11 bases. Unmatched junction bases numbered 6, after V lost 2 bases and J lost 6 bases. Germline V lookup: CDR1 MDHEN, CDR2 SYDVKM. This CDR3 is 15 amino acids long. The DNA for the CDR3 is TGTGCCAGCAGTTTAAGGCCTAGCGGGGGGTCCGAGCAGTACTTC. Protein: CASSLRPSGGSEQYF.

The chain carries TRBV19 and TRBJ2-7; TRBD2 might be the D (7 bases). This CDR3 is 13 amino acids long. V was trimmed by 7 bases and J by 5 bases, leaving 15 bases between them. CDR1 and CDR2 from the germline V gene are LNHDA and SQIVND (reference sequence). The CDR3 spells CASNPRGANEQYF. DNA of the CDR3: TGTGCCAGTAACCCCCGGGGGGCCAACGAGCAGTACTTC.

The chain recombines TRBV30 with TRBJ2-3; TRBD1 matches 7 bases. The CDR3 loop spans 16 amino acids. Per the germline V gene, CDR1 is GTSNPN and CDR2 is SVGIG (reference sequence). The trim removed 2 bases at V and 7 bases at J, leaving 15 bases unmatched. CDR3 DNA: TGTGCCTGGAGTCCCACAGGGACAGTGTCTTCCTATACGCAGTATTTT. This codes for CAWSPTGTVSSYTQYF. The complete variable domain, with remaining parts taken from reference TRBV30 and TRBJ2-3, reads SQTIHQWPATLVQPVGSPLSLECTVEGTSNPNLYWYRQAAGRGLQLLFYSVGIGQISSEVPQNLSASRPQDRQFILSSKKLLLSDSGFYLCAWSPTGTVSSYTQYFGPGTRLTVL.

The chain recombines TRBV4-1 with TRBJ2-2; D not resolved. Germline lookup yields CDR1 MGHRA and CDR2 YSYEKL. There are 18 residues in the CDR3. Trimming left V 0 bases short and J 0 bases short, with 14 bases between. The CDR3 spells CASSQDSVGQANTGELFF. The CDR3 DNA sequence: TGCGCCAGCAGCCAAGATTCGGTGGGCCAGGCGAACACCGGGGAGCTGTTTTTT.

In this sample, this clone turned up a few times. This chain uses TRBV10-3 with TRBJ1-2; tentative D call: TRBD1 (5 bases). Trimming cost V 7 bases and J 6 bases, with 12 bases left between them. In germline, CDR1 is ENHRY, CDR2 SYGVKD. The CDR3 loop spans 12 amino acids. The CDR3 bases are TGTGCCATCATGGTCTCAGGGAATGGCTACACCTTC. Its protein is CAIMVSGNGYTF.

This clone has just a few counts. This chain uses TRBV18 with TRBJ2-5; D perhaps matches TRBD2 (6 bases). Germline lookup yields CDR1 KGHSH and CDR2 LQKENI. This CDR3 comprises 13 residues. The V end lost 4 bases, the J end lost 2 bases, and 8 bases lay between the germline ends. The CDR3 region is CASSLGLQETQYF. CDR3 nucleotides: TGTGCCAGCTCACTTGGACTACAAGAGACCCAGTACTTC.

The chain joins TRBV7-8 to TRBJ1-5; D gene uncertain. V was cut by 1 base and J by 1 base, with 8 bases left in between. This CDR3 has 15 amino acids. Per the germline V gene, CDR1 is SGHVS and CDR2 is FQNEAQ. Here the CDR3 reads CASSLVRESNQPQHF. CDR3 DNA sequence: TGTGCCAGCAGCTTAGTCCGGGAAAGCAATCAGCCCCAGCATTTT.

This chain uses TRBV6-6 with TRBJ1-1; no clear D gene. The CDR3 consists of 14 residues. Germline CDR1 MNHNY, CDR2 SVGAGI (reference sequence). V was pared by 1 base and J by 1 base, with 7 bases between. CDR3 nucleotide sequence: TGTGCCAGCAGTTACTTGAACAGGAACACTGAAGCTTTCTTT. This translates into CASSYLNRNTEAFF.

This chain joins TRBV2 and TRBJ2-3, with 7 bases identical to TRBD1. Germline V CDR1 and CDR2: SNHLY, FYNNEI. V shed 4 bases, J shed 9 bases, and the junction held 4 bases outside the gene matches. The CDR3 covers 12 residues. The CDR3 DNA follows: TGTGCCAGCAGTGTCTCAGGGGGAACGCAGTATTTT. Translation: CASSVSGGTQYF. Full variable domain (rest looked up from reference TRBV2 and TRBJ2-3): EPEVTQTPSHQVTQMGQEVILRCVPISNHLYFYWYRQILGQKVEFLVSFYNNEISEKSEIFDDQFSVERPDGSNFTLKIRSTKLEDSAMYFCASSVSGGTQYFGPGTRLTVL.

V and J are TRBV6-1 and TRBJ1-1, with D possibly being TRBD1 (6 bases). V was shortened by 1 base and J by 2 bases, with 8 bases between the two germline ends. Germline CDR1 reads MNHNS; CDR2 reads SASEGT. CDR3 length: 14 amino acids. Written as DNA, the CDR3 is TGTGCCAGCAGTGAAGATGGGGGCAACACTGAAGCTTTCTTT. Amino acids: CASSEDGGNTEAFF.

This chain uses TRBV29-1 with TRBJ2-5; TRBD1 is a possible D gene (6 bases). V lost 3 bases and J 3 bases, leaving 14 bases between the germline ends. This CDR3 is 14 amino acids long. CDR1 is SQVTM, CDR2 ANQGSEA, per germline. In nucleotides, the CDR3 is TGCAGCGTTGACAGGGGACGACAAAAAGAGACCCAGTACTTC. The encoded protein is CSVDRGRQKETQYF.

In DNA, the CDR3 is TGTGCCAGCAGTTTCACGGGAGAGGGGTACAATGAGCAGTTCTTC. Its protein product is CASSFTGEGYNEQFF. The rearrangement joins TRBV6-5 to TRBJ2-1, with D perhaps TRBD2 (6 bases). The V gene's germline CDR1 is MNHEY and CDR2 SVGAGI. There are 15 residues in the CDR3. Trimming pared 4 bases from V and 4 bases from J, leaving 14 bases between.